The clone carrying this T cell receptor beta chain turned up a few times. CDR3 length: 15 residues. Losses at the gene ends were 5 bases for V and 5 bases for J; bases not matched to a gene: 7. Germline V lookup: CDR1 SGHVS, CDR2 FQNEAQ. This entry is derived from a study of human T cells and chemical hapten exposure. Across the whole study: Alopecia areata, totalis or universalis affected patients, mainly female.

Sample time point: pre-sensitization, week 0. Indicated treatment: therapeutic diphenylcyclopropenone sensitization with weekly scalp DPC. TCRdb itself ran the RACE reads through MiXCR, one entry per CDR3 protein. The sample holds fewer than 200,000 distinct CDR3 sequences, about 31% seen once. Sequencing was performed on whole blood, taken in connection with sensitization to the hapten diphenylcyclopropenone (DPC). This receptor was obtained from a woman aged 30 to 39 with alopecia areata. Some clones in this sample may be carry-over from other donors' samples. V usage is TRBV7-8 and J usage is TRBJ1-3, with TRBD1 matching over 9 bases. The CDR3 sequence is CASSAPGQGRNTIYF. CDR3 coding DNA: TGTGCCAGCAGCGCCCCGGGACAGGGTAGAAACACCATATATTTT.